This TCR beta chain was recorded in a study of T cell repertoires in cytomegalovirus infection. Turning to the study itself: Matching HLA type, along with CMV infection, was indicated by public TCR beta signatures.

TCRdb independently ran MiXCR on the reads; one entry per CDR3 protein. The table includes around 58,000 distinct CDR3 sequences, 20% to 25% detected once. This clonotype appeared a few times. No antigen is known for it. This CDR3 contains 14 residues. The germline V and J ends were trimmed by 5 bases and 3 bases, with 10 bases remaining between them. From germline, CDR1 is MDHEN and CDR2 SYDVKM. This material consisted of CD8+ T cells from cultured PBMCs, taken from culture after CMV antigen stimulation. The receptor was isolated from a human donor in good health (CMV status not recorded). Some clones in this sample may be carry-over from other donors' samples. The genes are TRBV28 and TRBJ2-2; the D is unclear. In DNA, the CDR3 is TGTGCCAGCAGTCCCCGGTACGACACCGGGGAGCTGTTTTTT. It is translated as CASSPRYDTGELFF.